The TCR beta chain described here comes from a study of T cell responses to AZD1222 COVID-19 vaccine. Details on this clone: The target antigen is unknown.

Using immunoSEQ multiplex PCR, the repertoire was profiled, and TCRdb retains in-frame clones only, with some absent. Among over 100,000 clones listed, around 94% were seen once. CDR1 and CDR2 from the germline V gene are SGDLS and YYNGEE. The CDR3 totals 16 residues. With V trimmed by 4 bases and J by 7 bases, 14 bases remained unmatched. Overall study findings and caveats: White British ancestry dominated among donors, who included more females, and clonal diversity was possibly underestimated. The study identified only a handful of AZD1222 recipients as seropositive at baseline. In all cases, repertoires were sampled only after the peak T cell response.

This clonotype was sampled from an adult in good health. The sample consisted of peripheral blood, taken on day 0 of AZD1222 vaccination. This chain joins TRBV9 and TRBJ2-1; 7 bases are shared with TRBD1. The CDR3 region is CASSINTGTVLNEQFF. For the CDR3, the DNA is TGTGCCAGCAGCATAAATACCGGGACAGTCCTGAATGAGCAGTTCTTC.